The text below deals with one TCR beta chain. Antigen unknown. PCR employed 60 Vbeta and 13 Jbeta primers. Assay: immunoSEQ multiplex PCR; the TCRdb copy retains only in-frame clones and omits some. The table includes tens of thousands of clones, less than 85% detected once. The CDR3 has 17 amino acids. The ends lost 4 bases at V and 6 bases at J; junction bases unmatched: 15. CDR1 is SGHRS and CDR2 is YFSETQ in the germline V gene. This specimen belongs to a study of cytomegalovirus exposure and HLA in healthy donors. Study-wide results and caveats: In an earlier analysis, in under 700 donors, most V segments appeared productive either ~90% or ~30% of the time. Versus the approximately 700-donor mean, an Asian-associated ancestry cluster reportedly showed fewer N-insertions in a later analysis. Researchers catalogued some 160 TCR beta chains as cytomegalovirus-associated.

The rearrangement joins TRBV5-1 to TRBJ2-2, with TRBD1 matching 7 bases. Sequenced sample: PBMCs. This clonotype was obtained from a woman aged 25-40 years in good health and CMV-seronegative. The CDR3 loop reads CASSPARTGYQSGELFF. The CDR3 DNA is TGCGCCAGCAGCCCGGCCCGGACAGGATATCAGTCCGGGGAGCTGTTTTTT.